The rows below give T cell receptor beta chains drawn from one sample of a study of neoadjuvant anti-PD-1 for oral cavity cancer. Clones were read by immunoSEQ multiplex PCR, and TCRdb kept only the in-frame ones, dropping some. The sample lists 75,000 or so clones; less than 85% were seen once. Sequences were derived from PBMCs, sampled before nivolumab (anti-PD-1) treatment. All receptors derive from a person aged 35-79 years with oral cavity squamous cell carcinoma. CDR3s include the opening cysteine and the closing phenylalanine or tryptophan. Each record gives: J gene, clone size, D gene, V gene, CDR3 protein, CDR3 DNA. The D gene is left open where the match is weak. Where a row states a size, it is once, few, many or the class of an expanded clone; other rows omit it.

>TRBJ1-2|.|.|TRBV6-1
CASSTTSQGSGGYTF
TGTGCCAGCAGTACCACTTCACAGGGTTCGGGGGGCTACACCTTC
>TRBJ2-1|.|.|TRBV15
CATRVEPYNEQFF
TGTGCCACCAGGGTAGAACCCTACAATGAGCAGTTCTTC
>TRBJ2-2|.|TRBD1|TRBV11-1
CASSLGQWNTGELFF
TGTGCCAGCAGCCTGGGACAGTGGAACACCGGGGAGCTGTTTTTT
>TRBJ2-1|once|TRBD2|TRBV11-2
CASSLDRTSGRNEQFF
TGTGCCAGCAGCTTAGATCGGACTAGCGGGAGGAATGAGCAGTTCTTC
>TRBJ2-6|.|.|TRBV15
CATSRDGRISGANVLTF
TGTGCCACCAGCAGAGATGGTCGGATCTCTGGGGCCAACGTCCTGACTTTC
>TRBJ2-7|.|TRBD2|TRBV9
CASSVTASGSLYEQYF
TGTGCCAGCAGCGTAACCGCTAGCGGGAGCCTCTACGAGCAGTACTTC
>TRBJ2-7|once|.|TRBV2
CASSRGPGASYEQYF
TGTGCCAGCAGTCGGGGTCCGGGGGCCTCCTACGAGCAGTACTTC
>TRBJ1-1|.|TRBD1|TRBV29-1
CSVLDRRTEAFF
TGCAGCGTCCTGGACAGGCGAACTGAAGCTTTCTTT
>TRBJ1-5|once|TRBD1|TRBV25-1
CASSAGTGRSQPQHF
TGTGCCAGCAGTGCTGGGACAGGGAGAAGTCAGCCCCAGCATTTT
>TRBJ2-3|once|TRBD2|TRBV9
CASSPLIAGAGTDTQYF
TGTGCCAGCAGCCCGTTAATAGCGGGAGCGGGCACAGATACGCAGTATTTT
>TRBJ2-7|.|TRBD2|TRBV7-6
CASSLGGLAGTSFHF
TGTGCCAGCAGCTTAGGTGGACTAGCGGGGACATCTTTCCACTTC
>TRBJ1-4|.|TRBD1|TRBV10-3
CAISGGQGDEKLFF
TGTGCCATCAGTGGGGGACAGGGTGATGAAAAACTGTTTTTT
>TRBJ2-1|.|TRBD2|TRBV30
CAWTLSGTEQFF
TGTGCCTGGACCCTTAGCGGGACAGAGCAGTTCTTC
>TRBJ1-1|.|.|TRBV19
CASSILRFAGQMNTEAFF
TGTGCCAGTAGTATACTCCGCTTTGCCGGACAAATGAACACTGAAGCTTTCTTT
>TRBJ1-2|.|TRBD1|TRBV9
CASSAQGAGSGYTF
TGTGCCAGCAGCGCCCAGGGGGCCGGTAGTGGCTACACCTTC
>TRBJ1-1|.|.|TRBV19
CASSLGITTGLNTEAFF
TGTGCCAGTAGTCTAGGGATAACAACAGGGTTGAACACTGAAGCTTTCTTT
>TRBJ1-5|.|.|TRBV7-9
CASSLGPLSGSNQPQHF
TGTGCCAGCAGCTTAGGCCCTTTGTCGGGTAGCAATCAGCCCCAGCATTTT
>TRBJ2-1|.|TRBD2|TRBV30
CAWKLAGGRYNEQFF
TGTGCCTGGAAACTAGCGGGAGGGCGGTACAATGAGCAGTTCTTC
>TRBJ2-7|.|.|TRBV10-2
CASSGGSAYEQYF
TGCGCCAGCAGTGGCGGGTCTGCCTACGAGCAGTACTTC